This is a list of T cell receptor beta chains from one sample in a study of cytomegalovirus exposure and HLA in healthy donors. The repertoire was sequenced with immunoSEQ multiplex PCR; TCRdb's copy has only in-frame clones and lacks some. The sample has roughly 190,000 clones; roughly an eighth are singletons. The sequenced sample was PBMCs. These receptors originate from a middle-aged man in good health and CMV-seropositive. The CDR3 runs from the conserved cysteine through the conserved F or W. The D gene is left open where the match is weak. Rows may omit the clone size; those that give it use once, few, many or a size class.

.	TRBV4-2	few	TRBJ1-3	TGTGCCAGCAGCCAAGAACCCAGGGATTCCGGAAACACCATATATTTT	CASSQEPRDSGNTIYF
TRBD2	TRBV5-1	few	TRBJ2-3	TGCGCCAGCAGCTCTAGCGGGGGGCATGGCACAGATACGCAGTATTTT	CASSSSGGHGTDTQYF
.	TRBV5-1	.	TRBJ1-4	TGCGCCAGCAGCTTCGGGGGAGGTGAAAAACTGTTTTTT	CASSFGGGEKLFF
.	TRBV4-2	few	TRBJ1-4	TGTGCCAGCAGCCAAGAATCACAGGATAATGAAAAACTGTTTTTT	CASSQESQDNEKLFF
.	TRBV7-3	few	TRBJ2-2	TGTGCCAGCAGCATTCCCGGGCCCCAGGGGACCGGGGAGCTGTTTTTT	CASSIPGPQGTGELFF
.	TRBV5-1	few	TRBJ1-3	TGCGCCAGCAGATCCCCGGGGGGAAACACCATATATTTT	CASRSPGGNTIYF
TRBD1	TRBV18	.	TRBJ2-1	TGTGCCAGCTCACCTCGGACAGGGAAGACCTGGGAGCAGTTCTTC	CASSPRTGKTWEQFF
.	TRBV11-3	.	TRBJ2-7	TGTGCCAGCAGCTCCCCTACCACAGTCGGAAACGAGCAGTACTTC	CASSSPTTVGNEQYF
TRBD1	TRBV18	.	TRBJ1-4	TGTGCCAGCTCACCGGGACAGAGACCTGAAAAACTGTTTTTT	CASSPGQRPEKLFF
.	TRBV11-3	few	TRBJ1-6	TGTGCCAGCAGCTTCCAACGGGGCGGGACGGGCAGCTCCTATAATTCACCCCTCCACTTT	CASSFQRGGTGSSYNSPLHF
TRBD1	TRBV18	few	TRBJ1-2	TGTGCCAGCTCCCCGGGACAGGGAGAGACTTATGGCTACACCTTC	CASSPGQGETYGYTF
TRBD1	TRBV19	.	TRBJ1-5	TGTGCCAGTAGTTCACCCCGGACAGGAGCATATCCGCCCCAGCATTTT	CASSSPRTGAYPPQHF
.	TRBV19	few	TRBJ1-6	TGTGCCAGTACTTACCAGGCAACGCGTTCACCCCTCCACTTT	CASTYQATRSPLHF
.	TRBV11-2	few	TRBJ2-1	TGTGCCAGCAGCTTTTCAGGCTCCTACAATGAGCAGTTCTTC	CASSFSGSYNEQFF
.	TRBV28	.	TRBJ1-1	TGTGCCAGCAGACTTCAGGAGGCAAAAGCTTTCTTT	CASRLQEAKAFF
TRBD1	TRBV19	.	TRBJ1-6	TGTGCCAGTTCGCCGGGACAGGGACGATCACCCCTCCACTTT	CASSPGQGRSPLHF
TRBD1	TRBV7-9	once	TRBJ2-1	TGTGCCAGCAGCTTAGTTGCCGGACAGGGCTACAATGAGCAGTTCTTC	CASSLVAGQGYNEQFF
TRBD1	TRBV18	.	TRBJ1-5	TGTGCCAGCTCACGACAGGGGGAGGATCAGCCCCAGCATTTT	CASSRQGEDQPQHF
.	TRBV19	few	TRBJ2-5	TGTGCCAGTAGTACTGGGAGGCCGGGGGAGACCCAGTACTTC	CASSTGRPGETQYF
.	TRBV7-2	few	TRBJ1-5	TGTGCCAGCAGCAAACAGGACCAGCCCCAGCATTTT	CASSKQDQPQHF
TRBD2	TRBV29-1	few	TRBJ2-3	TGCAGCGTTCCGGGACTAGCGGGGGGCCGTCCTAGCACAGATACGCAGTATTTT	CSVPGLAGGRPSTDTQYF
.	TRBV4-3	.	TRBJ2-2	TGCGCCAGCACTCCCGCGGGGCCTGGCACCGGGGAGCTGTTTTTT	CASTPAGPGTGELFF
TRBD1	TRBV5-1	.	TRBJ1-2	TGCGCCAGCAGCCCAGACAGGGCTTATGGCTACACCTTC	CASSPDRAYGYTF
.	TRBV18	.	TRBJ1-1	TGTGCCAGCTCACCACTCGCACAGAACACTGAAGCTTTCTTT	CASSPLAQNTEAFF
.	TRBV6-6	.	TRBJ2-7	TGTGCCGTCGGTTCCTACGAGCAGTACTTC	CAVGSYEQYF
.	TRBV18	once	TRBJ2-2	TGTGCCAGCTCCCGGGAAAAAACGGGGGAGCTGTTTTTT	CASSREKTGELFF
.	TRBV11-2	.	TRBJ2-2	TGTGCCAGCAGCTTAAACACCTTGAACACCGGGGAGCTGTTTTTT	CASSLNTLNTGELFF
.	TRBV7-9	.	TRBJ2-1	TGTGCCAGCAGCTTAGTTAGAGGCAGCAATGAGCAGTTCTTC	CASSLVRGSNEQFF
.	TRBV4-3	few	TRBJ1-1	TGCGCCAGCAGCCAAGATGTAACAGGGAGAGGCACTGAAGCTTTCTTT	CASSQDVTGRGTEAFF
.	TRBV12-5	.	TRBJ1-5	TGTGCTAGTGGCACCGAGGGGGGCAATCAGCCCCAGCATTTT	CASGTEGGNQPQHF
TRBD1	TRBV5-4	few	TRBJ1-1	TGTGCCAGCAGTATACCGGGACAGGGGGTGAACACTGAAGCTTTCTTT	CASSIPGQGVNTEAFF
TRBD1	TRBV7-3	.	TRBJ2-2	TGTGCCAGTGGGCCTACAGGGGGTCGGGAGCTGTTTTTT	CASGPTGGRELFF
.	TRBV4-1	.	TRBJ1-6	TGCGCCAGCAGCCAAGGTACACCGACTACTACGAGCTCCTATAATTCACCCCTCCACTTT	CASSQGTPTTTSSYNSPLHF
.	TRBV19	.	TRBJ1-4	TGTGCCAGTAGTATTTTGGGGCACACTAATGAAAAACTGTTTTTT	CASSILGHTNEKLFF
TRBD2	TRBV28	few	TRBJ2-1	TGTGCCAGCAGTGGGGGGGGTATCGGGAACAATGAGCAGTTCTTC	CASSGGGIGNNEQFF
.	TRBV11-3	.	TRBJ2-3	TGTGCCAGCAGCCAATCACAGGGTACGCAGTATTTT	CASSQSQGTQYF
TRBD1	TRBV28	.	TRBJ2-5	TGTGCCAGCAGTTTATGGGGAACAGGGGCTAGGGGTAAGACCCAGTACTTC	CASSLWGTGARGKTQYF
.	TRBV10-3	.	TRBJ2-7	TGTGCCATCAGTGAGCAGGGCGGTGACGAGCAGTACTTC	CAISEQGGDEQYF
.	TRBV30	few	TRBJ1-2	TGTGCCTGGAGTAGCGAAGGATCCTATGGCTACACCTTC	CAWSSEGSYGYTF
.	TRBV5-8	few	TRBJ2-1	TGTGCCAGCAGCTTGGTAACAGGGAGAGCCTACAATGAGCAGTTCTTC	CASSLVTGRAYNEQFF
.	TRBV7-9	few	TRBJ1-5	TGTGCCAGCAGCTCAGGAAGCAATCAGCCCCAGCATTTT	CASSSGSNQPQHF
TRBD1	TRBV30	.	TRBJ1-6	TGTGCCTGGAGAGACACAGGGGGCGATTGGAATTCACCCCTCCACTTT	CAWRDTGGDWNSPLHF
.	TRBV19	.	TRBJ2-1	TGTGCCAGTAGTATAGATCGGAGCGGCCTAAAGGGTAGAGCGGAGCAGTTCTTC	CASSIDRSGLKGRAEQFF
TRBD2	TRBV6-5	few	TRBJ2-3	TGTGCCAGCAGACGGGACTACAGCACAGATACGCAGTATTTT	CASRRDYSTDTQYF
.	TRBV6-6	.	TRBJ1-2	TGTGCCAGCAGTTACTCGGGGCCGAACTATGGCTACACCTTC	CASSYSGPNYGYTF
.	TRBV30	few	TRBJ1-4	TGTGCCTGGAGATTAGTAACAGCTTTTAATGAAAAACTGTTTTTT	CAWRLVTAFNEKLFF
.	TRBV28	few	TRBJ1-4	TGTGCCAGCAGCCGCCCGGGAGGGGCAACTAATGAAAAACTGTTTTTT	CASSRPGGATNEKLFF
.	TRBV27	few	TRBJ2-1	TGTGCCAGCAGTTTAGGTAGGGCGGGGGCTTACAATGAGCAGTTCTTC	CASSLGRAGAYNEQFF
.	TRBV6-1	few	TRBJ1-5	TGTGCCAGCGGGGGGGGGAATCAGCCCCAGCATTTT	CASGGGNQPQHF